These 20 T cell receptor beta chains came from one sample sequenced in a study of blood T cell repertoires in COVID-19 (dated by TCRdb to the early 2020s). The library relied on the immunoSEQ multiplex PCR assay. The table was pulled from immuneACCESS by TCRdb, which kept in-frame rearrangements only. Such tables lose some clones; where checked, under half of the loss comes from unresolved V genes, and the rest has no known cause. This sample lists fewer than 450,000 clones; around 88% were detected once. Around an eighth of the sample rests with the top ten. Material: peripheral blood. The receptors were sampled from a woman aged 50 to 60 with COVID-19, enrolled during active disease.

The chain joins TRBV5-6 to TRBJ2-7, with TRBD1 matching over 7 bases. The V gene end was trimmed by 0 bases and the J gene end by 3 bases; junction bases not matched to a gene: 6. In germline, CDR1 is SGHDT, CDR2 YYEEEE. This CDR3 has 15 amino acids. The CDR3 nucleotides read TGTGCCAGCAGCTTGGCCGGAGACAGGGACTACGAGCAGTACTTC. Translating gives CASSLAGDRDYEQYF.

This sequence joins TRBV5-1 and TRBJ1-2, with D maybe TRBD1 (5 bases). The CDR3 runs 15 residues. The germline V gene encodes CDR1 SGHRS and CDR2 YFSETQ. Between the trimmed V and J ends, which lost 3 bases and 8 bases, there was a span of 20 bases. The CDR3 region is CASSSARETMKGYTF. CDR3 in DNA: TGCGCCAGCAGCTCCGCCAGGGAAACAATGAAGGGCTACACCTTC.

This chain links TRBV9 with TRBJ2-1; the match to TRBD2 covers 15 bases. The V gene's germline CDR1 is SGDLS and CDR2 YYNGEE. Unmatched junction bases numbered 6, after V lost 4 bases and J lost 4 bases. The CDR3 is 17 amino acids. The CDR3 bases are TGTGCCAGCAGCTATAGGACTAGCGGGGGGGGTTACAATGAGCAGTTCTTC. Protein sequence: CASSYRTSGGGYNEQFF.

This clone was seen once. V usage is TRBV20-1 and J usage is TRBJ2-7; a weak D match, TRBD1 (6 bases). Looked up from germline, CDR1 is DFQATT and CDR2 is SNEGSKA (reference sequence). V was clipped by 3 bases and J by 5 bases, with 14 bases between them. The CDR3 contains 13 residues. The CDR3 nucleotides read TGCAGTGCTAGTGGGCAGGGGTGGGACGAGCAGTACTTC. Translation gives CSASGQGWDEQYF.

In DNA form, the CDR3 reads TGTGCCAGCAGCCAGAGGGGGGGAATTGAAGCTTTCTTT. As protein: CASSQRGGIEAFF. The rearrangement uses TRBV14 and TRBJ1-1; possibly TRBD1 for D (6 bases). CDR3 length: 13 amino acids. Trimming took 3 bases from V and 7 from J, leaving 12 bases between them. The germline gives CDR1 SGHDN, CDR2 FVKESK. Full variable domain (outside the CDR3, taken from reference TRBV14 and TRBJ1-1): EAGVTQFPSHSVIEKGQTVTLRCDPISGHDNLYWYRRVMGKEIKFLLHFVKESKQDESGMPNNRFLAERTGGTYSTLKVQPAELEDSGVYFCASSQRGGIEAFFGQGTRLTVV.

This sequence joins TRBV24-1 and TRBJ2-3, with D tentatively TRBD2 (6 bases). CDR3 size: 15 residues. Germline-derived CDR1 and CDR2 are KGHDR and SFDVKD. Trimming took off 2 bases at V and 1 base at J, with 9 bases between the two ends. CDR3: CATSDWGGGTDTQYF. The DNA of the CDR3 is TGTGCCACCAGTGATTGGGGAGGAGGCACAGATACGCAGTATTTT.

This sequence joins TRBV4-1 and TRBJ2-1; D may be TRBD2 (6 bases). The ends were cut back, 0 bases at V and 5 bases at J, with 11 bases in the middle. The CDR3 is 15 amino acids. Germline values: CDR1 MGHRA, CDR2 YSYEKL. CDR3 in DNA: TGCGCCAGCAGCCAAGAAGGGCGGGGCAACAATGAGCAGTTCTTC. Translating it yields CASSQEGRGNNEQFF.

CDR3 bases: TGTGCCAGCCGGAGGTATTCTACGCAGTATTTT. This codes for CASRRYSTQYF. V gene TRBV27 combines with J gene TRBJ2-3; weak D call: TRBD2 (5 bases). CDR1 and CDR2 (germline): MNHEY, SMNVEV (reference sequence). This CDR3 contains 11 residues. V was pared by 8 bases and J by 8 bases, with 11 bases between.

The J gene is TRBJ1-4, the V gene TRBV7-9, with 10 bases identical to TRBD1. Trimming at V came to 5 bases and at J to 8 bases, leaving 5 bases not matched to a gene. This CDR3 has 14 amino acids. The germline CDR1 and CDR2 sequences are SEHNR and FQNEAQ (reference sequence). CDR3 coding DNA: TGTGCCAGCAGCCCCGGGACAGGGGAGGAAAAACTGTTTTTT. Translation: CASSPGTGEEKLFF.

The genes are TRBV4-2 and TRBJ2-7; weak D call: TRBD1 (5 bases). There are 12 residues in the CDR3. V shed 1 base and J shed 6 bases, with 7 bases lying between them. Germline assignment: CDR1 LGHNA and CDR2 YNFKEQ. The CDR3 loop reads CASSQARGEQYF. The CDR3 nucleotides read TGTGCCAGCAGCCAAGCAAGGGGCGAGCAGTACTTC.

The V and J genes are TRBV2 and TRBJ2-7, with 8 positions matching TRBD2. The junction had 6 bases not matched to a gene; V was cut back by 8 bases and J by 6 bases. The CDR3 consists of 12 residues. Per germline, CDR1 SNHLY and CDR2 FYNNEI. CDR3 DNA: TGTGCCAGCGGACTAGCCTTTCGCGAGCAGTACTTC. Translation: CASGLAFREQYF.

This sequence joins TRBV28 and TRBJ2-1; the D gene is possibly TRBD2 (6 bases). In germline, CDR1 is MDHEN, CDR2 SYDVKM. Trimming stripped 4 bases from V and 7 bases from J, with 11 bases between. The CDR3 contains 13 residues. Here the CDR3 DNA reads TGTGCCAGCAGTTCCGGGGCGGGGAATGAGCAGTTCTTC. Translated, it gives CASSSGAGNEQFF.

Points on this clone: Other DNA sequences of this sample code for an identical CDR3. This chain joins TRBV7-2 and TRBJ2-3; 8 bases line up with TRBD2. The length of the CDR3 is 15 residues. Trimming at V came to 3 bases and at J to 3 bases, leaving 5 bases not matched to a gene. Germline-derived CDR1 and CDR2 are SGHTA and FQGNSA. The CDR3 loop reads CASSLGRGGTDTQYF. As DNA, the CDR3 is TGTGCCAGCAGCTTGGGTCGGGGGGGTACAGATACGCAGTATTTT.

The J gene is TRBJ2-7, the V gene TRBV6-1; D possibly corresponds to TRBD1 (6 bases). The CDR3 runs to 18 residues. With 2 bases removed from V and 2 bases from J, the gap between germline ends came to 22 bases. Germline V gene sequence: CDR1 MNHNS, CDR2 SASEGT. CDR3: CASSEFLGQGSTTYEQYF. The CDR3 region has the DNA TGTGCCAGCAGTGAATTTTTGGGGCAGGGGAGTACAACCTACGAGCAGTACTTC.

The rearrangement links TRBV24-1 to TRBJ2-2; D possibly corresponds to TRBD2 (7 bases). The CDR3 sequence is 17 residues long. V was shortened by 3 bases and J by 0 bases, with 13 bases between the two germline ends. Germline CDR1 and CDR2: KGHDR and SFDVKD. The chain's CDR3 is CATSDVWGGPNTGELFF. CDR3 nucleotides: TGTGCCACCAGTGATGTTTGGGGGGGGCCGAACACCGGGGAGCTGTTTTTT.

This chain uses TRBV5-1 with TRBJ1-2; 9 positions match TRBD1. In germline, CDR1 is SGHRS, CDR2 YFSETQ. The CDR3 runs to 15 residues. V was pared by 7 bases and J by 3 bases, with 10 bases of the junction left unmatched. The CDR3 region has the DNA TGCGCCAGCGGAGACAGGGGGAGAGGGGACTATGGCTACACCTTC. It is translated as CASGDRGRGDYGYTF.

V usage is TRBV6-4 and J usage is TRBJ1-6, with 11 bases fitting TRBD1. The CDR3 totals 16 residues. Germline CDR1 MRHNA, CDR2 SNTAGT. The V segment lost 6 bases and the J segment 5 bases; nucleotides outside the gene matches: 6. CDR3 loop: CASRARTGGDNSPLHF. The CDR3 DNA reads TGTGCCAGCAGGGCCCGGACAGGGGGCGATAATTCACCCCTCCACTTT.

In DNA form, the CDR3 reads TGTGCCAGCAGTGCCCGGGACAGGGGGCCTAATAACTATGGCTACACCTTC. This gives the protein CASSARDRGPNNYGYTF. The chain joins TRBV2 to TRBJ1-2; TRBD1 matches 12 bases. V lost 4 bases and J lost 1; bases outside the gene matches: 7. This CDR3 spans 17 amino acids. Germline values: CDR1 SNHLY, CDR2 FYNNEI.

The CDR3 nucleotides read TGTGCCAGCAGCCCGACCTGGACAGTCGACTACGAGCAGTACTTC. It encodes CASSPTWTVDYEQYF. The rearrangement links TRBV7-8 to TRBJ2-7, with D possibly TRBD1 on 6 matching bases. V shed 5 bases and J shed 3 bases, with 17 bases lying between them. Germline CDR1 reads SGHVS; CDR2 reads FQNEAQ. This CDR3 is 15 amino acids long.

The CDR3 loop is CASSHLGGLANYGYTF. In DNA, the CDR3 is TGTGCCAGTAGTCACCTCGGGGGGTTAGCTAACTATGGCTACACCTTC. The chain joins TRBV19 to TRBJ1-2; a possible D gene is TRBD1 (5 bases). Germline V gives CDR1 LNHDA, CDR2 SQIVND (reference sequence). CDR3 length equals 16 residues. V shed 5 bases and J shed 0 bases, with 16 bases lying between them.